These 5 T cell receptor beta chains originate from one sample sequenced in a study of blood T cell repertoires in COVID-19. The method was immunoSEQ multiplex PCR; TCRdb's version includes in-frame clones alone and lacks a portion of them. This table has about 120,000 clones, around 86% appearing once. Sequencing used peripheral blood. These receptor sequences come from a woman between 70 and 85 years old with acute or convalescent COVID-19.

The sample holds a few counts of this clone. This chain uses TRBV7-9 with TRBJ1-1; perhaps TRBD1 as D (5 bases). V was pared by 5 bases and J by 11 bases, with 15 bases between. Looked up from germline, CDR1 is SEHNR and CDR2 is FQNEAQ (reference sequence). This CDR3 is 12 amino acids long. CDR3 DNA sequence: TGTGCCAGCAGCGAAGGGGACGGAGGGGCTTTCTTT. The encoded protein is CASSEGDGGAFF.

The CDR3 reads CARSLLLRGKHSGNTIYF. Here the CDR3 DNA reads TGTGCCAGAAGCTTGCTTTTGAGAGGGAAGCACTCTGGAAACACCATATATTTT. This chain uses TRBV5-3 with TRBJ1-3; no clear D gene. Being an ORF, TRBV5-3 has a function that is uncertain. Trimming pared 1 base from V and 0 bases from J, leaving 17 bases between. The CDR3 totals 18 residues.

J is TRBJ1-1 and V is TRBV7-2; 9 bases are a match to TRBD1. CDR1 and CDR2 (germline): SGHTA, FQGNSA. This CDR3 is 16 amino acids long. The trim removed 2 bases at V and 2 bases at J, leaving 6 bases unmatched. The CDR3 nucleotides are TGTGCCAGCAGCTTACGGGGGACAGGGCTAAACACTGAAGCTTTCTTT. It codes for CASSLRGTGLNTEAFF.

The chain links TRBV27 to TRBJ2-7; 16 bases are shared with TRBD2. CDR1 and CDR2 (germline): MNHEY, SMNVEV (reference sequence). CDR3 length: 19 residues. The V gene end was trimmed by 4 bases and the J gene end by 4 bases; junction bases not matched to a gene: 13. The CDR3: CASSSRGLAGGLPGYEQYF. The CDR3 region has the DNA TGTGCCAGCAGTTCTCGGGGACTAGCGGGGGGGCTTCCGGGGTACGAGCAGTACTTC.

The V and J genes are TRBV5-5 and TRBJ2-2; D is possibly TRBD1 (6 bases). The CDR3 is 16 residues long. With 0 bases removed from V and 0 bases from J, the gap between germline ends came to 9 bases. CDR1 and CDR2 (germline): SGHKS, YYEKEE (reference sequence). The CDR3 nucleotides are TGTGCCAGCAGCTTGGCCGGGACACCGAACACCGGGGAGCTGTTTTTT. Translated, it gives CASSLAGTPNTGELFF.